A single sample gave rise to the 6 T cell receptor beta chains below, sequenced in a study of blood T cell repertoires in COVID-19. Measured with immunoSEQ multiplex PCR; TCRdb has only the in-frame clones, and not every one. This table has about 90,000 clones, 86% appearing once. The sequenced sample consisted of peripheral blood. Receptor source: a man of 80 years or more with acute or convalescent COVID-19.

In DNA, the CDR3 is TGTGCCAGCAGTGTCCCTCAGGGGGAATCCAATGAAAAACTGTTTTTT. Amino acid sequence: CASSVPQGESNEKLFF. The chain has TRBV2 and TRBJ1-4; 7 positions match TRBD1. Germline V gene data show CDR1 as SNHLY and CDR2 as FYNNEI. CDR3 length equals 16 residues. With 4 bases clipped from V and 5 bases from J, the junction kept 10 bases outside the gene matches.

The genes are TRBV29-1 and TRBJ2-7, with D maybe TRBD2 (5 bases). Trimming took 1 base from V and 2 from J, leaving 9 bases between them. Germline lookup yields CDR1 SQVTM and CDR2 ANQGSEA. CDR3 length: 13 amino acids. As DNA, the CDR3 is TGCAGCGTTGAAGCGGCGGGCGCCTACGAGCAGTACTTC. The encoded protein is CSVEAAGAYEQYF.

The gene calls are TRBV2 and TRBJ2-5, with D maybe TRBD2 (5 bases). The V gene lost 6 bases and the J gene lost 4 bases, with 18 bases spanning the gap. CDR1 and CDR2 (germline): SNHLY, FYNNEI. This CDR3 contains 15 residues. CDR3 sequence reads: CASRTARGFGETQYF. DNA for the CDR3: TGTGCCAGCAGGACCGCCCGAGGGTTCGGAGAGACCCAGTACTTC.

The chain links TRBV19 to TRBJ1-5; TRBD1 might be the D (5 bases). Germline assignment: CDR1 LNHDA and CDR2 SQIVND (reference sequence). V gave up 5 bases and J gave up 4 bases, with 9 bases separating them. The CDR3 has 13 residues. The CDR3 reads CASSAGRNQPQHF. DNA for the CDR3: TGTGCCAGTAGTGCAGGGAGGAATCAGCCCCAGCATTTT.

The chain carries TRBV3-1 (or the pseudogene TRBV3-2) and TRBJ1-1, with 9 bases that match TRBD1. The germline CDR1 and CDR2 sequences are LGHDT and YNNKEL (reference sequence). The V and J ends lost 1 base and 5 bases, in that order; junction bases with no gene match: 8. The CDR3 spans 16 residues. The CDR3 loop is CASSQASTGGATEAFF. The CDR3, as DNA: TGTGCCAGCAGCCAAGCCTCAACAGGGGGCGCGACTGAAGCTTTCTTT.

The J gene is TRBJ1-1, the V gene TRBV19, with a tentative D call TRBD1 (6 bases). V lost 3 bases and J lost 8, with 10 bases in between. The CDR3 covers 12 residues. Germline assignment: CDR1 LNHDA and CDR2 SQIVND (reference sequence). This chain's CDR3 is CASSIYQGEAFF. Here the CDR3 DNA reads TGTGCCAGTAGTATCTACCAGGGGGAAGCTTTCTTT.